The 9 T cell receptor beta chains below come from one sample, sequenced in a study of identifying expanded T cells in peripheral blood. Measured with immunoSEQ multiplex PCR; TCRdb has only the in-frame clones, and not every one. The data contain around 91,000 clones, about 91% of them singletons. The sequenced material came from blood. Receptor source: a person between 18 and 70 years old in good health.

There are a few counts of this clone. The CDR3 sequence: CASSDGTGGAYGYTF. CDR3 DNA sequence: TGTGCCAGCAGTGACGGGACAGGGGGCGCCTATGGCTACACCTTC. This chain connects TRBV6-4 to TRBJ1-2, with 12 bases aligning to TRBD1. The germline gives CDR1 MRHNA, CDR2 SNTAGT. Trimming at V came to 2 bases and at J to 4 bases, leaving 2 bases not matched to a gene. CDR3 length: 15 amino acids.

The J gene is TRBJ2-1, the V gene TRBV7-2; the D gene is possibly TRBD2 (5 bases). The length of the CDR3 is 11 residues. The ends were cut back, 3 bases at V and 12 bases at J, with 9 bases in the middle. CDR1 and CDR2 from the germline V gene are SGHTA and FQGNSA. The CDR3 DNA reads TGTGCCAGCAGCTTGGGAGAGGGGCAGTTCTTC. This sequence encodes CASSLGEGQFF.

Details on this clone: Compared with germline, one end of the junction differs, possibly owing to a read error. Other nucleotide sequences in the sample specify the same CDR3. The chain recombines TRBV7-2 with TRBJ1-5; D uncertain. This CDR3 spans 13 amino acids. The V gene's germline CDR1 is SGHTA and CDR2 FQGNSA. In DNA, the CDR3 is TGTGCCAGCAGCCGCGGTGGGAATCAGCCCCAACATTTT. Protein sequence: CASSRGGNQPQHF.

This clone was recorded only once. The CDR3 sequence: CASSMTLAISYEQYF. For the CDR3, the DNA is TGTGCCAGTAGTATGACATTAGCGATTTCCTACGAGCAGTACTTC. J is TRBJ2-7 and V is TRBV19; the D gene is possibly TRBD2 (5 bases). The V gene's germline CDR1 is LNHDA and CDR2 SQIVND (reference sequence). The CDR3 loop spans 15 amino acids. V was shortened by 3 bases and J by 1 base, with 13 bases between the two germline ends.

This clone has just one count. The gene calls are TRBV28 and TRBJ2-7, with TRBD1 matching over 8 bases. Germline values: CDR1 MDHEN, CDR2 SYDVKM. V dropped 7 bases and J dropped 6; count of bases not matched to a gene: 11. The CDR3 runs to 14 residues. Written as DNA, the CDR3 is TGTGCCAGCAAAACGGGGACAGGTCGTGGCGAGCAGTACTTC. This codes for CASKTGTGRGEQYF.

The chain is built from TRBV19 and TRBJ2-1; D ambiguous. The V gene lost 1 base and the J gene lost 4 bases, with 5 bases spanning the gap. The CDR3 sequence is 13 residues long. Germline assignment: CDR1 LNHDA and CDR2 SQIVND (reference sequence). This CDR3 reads CASSIGTYNEQFF. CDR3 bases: TGTGCCAGTAGTATAGGAACTTACAATGAGCAGTTCTTC.

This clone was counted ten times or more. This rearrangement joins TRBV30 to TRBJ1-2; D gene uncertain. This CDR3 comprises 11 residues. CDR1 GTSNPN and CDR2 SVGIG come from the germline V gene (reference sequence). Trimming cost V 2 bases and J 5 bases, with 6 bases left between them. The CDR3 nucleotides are TGTGCCTGGAGTTCAGTGTATGGCTACACCTTC. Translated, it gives CAWSSVYGYTF. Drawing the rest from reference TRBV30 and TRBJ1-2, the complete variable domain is SQTIHQWPATLVQPVGSPLSLECTVEGTSNPNLYWYRQAAGRGLQLLFYSVGIGQISSEVPQNLSASRPQDRQFILSSKKLLLSDSGFYLCAWSSVYGYTFGSGTRLTVV.

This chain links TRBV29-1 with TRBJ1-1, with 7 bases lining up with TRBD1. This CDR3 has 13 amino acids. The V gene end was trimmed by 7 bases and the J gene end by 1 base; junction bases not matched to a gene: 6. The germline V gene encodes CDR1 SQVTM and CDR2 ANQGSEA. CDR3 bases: TGCAGCGGATCGGACAGGCAGAACACTGAAGCTTTCTTT. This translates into CSGSDRQNTEAFF.

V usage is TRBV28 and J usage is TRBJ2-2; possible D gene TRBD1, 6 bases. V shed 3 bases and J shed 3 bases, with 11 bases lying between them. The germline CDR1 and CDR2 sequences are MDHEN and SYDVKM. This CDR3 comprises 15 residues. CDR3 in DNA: TGTGCCAGCAGTTTGGGAGACAGGCACACCGGGGAGCTGTTTTTT. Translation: CASSLGDRHTGELFF.